These 6 T cell receptor beta chains share one sample of origin, sequenced in a study of blood T cell repertoires in COVID-19. Sequencing was performed with immunoSEQ multiplex PCR; in TCRdb, only in-frame clones are kept and a portion is missing. The repertoire holds 50,000 to 60,000 clones, with roughly four fifths as singletons. The sample was peripheral blood. Every receptor here comes from a woman of 80 years or more with COVID-19, enrolled during active disease.

The chain has TRBV6-6 and TRBJ2-3; a weak D match, TRBD2 (5 bases). This CDR3 has 16 amino acids. Germline V gene data show CDR1 as MNHNY and CDR2 as SVGAGI (reference sequence). With 7 bases removed from V and 0 bases from J, the gap between germline ends came to 17 bases. The CDR3 region is CASTKADTPSTDTQYF. The CDR3 DNA follows: TGTGCCAGCACTAAAGCGGATACACCTAGCACAGATACGCAGTATTTT.

This sequence joins TRBV18 and TRBJ1-5; 10 nucleotides match TRBD1. V shed 6 bases, J shed 2 bases, and the junction held 4 bases outside the gene matches. The CDR3 totals 15 residues. The V gene's germline CDR1 is KGHSH and CDR2 LQKENI. The CDR3 loop reads CASSPGTGGNQPQHF. The CDR3 nucleotides read TGTGCCAGCTCGCCCGGGACAGGGGGCAATCAGCCCCAGCATTTT. Together with reference TRBV18 and TRBJ1-5, the CDR3 gives the full variable domain: NAGVMQNPRHLVRRRGQEARLRCSPMKGHSHVYWYRQLPEEGLKFMVYLQKENIIDESGMPKERFSAEFPKEGPSILRIQQVVRGDSAAYFCASSPGTGGNQPQHFGDGTRLSIL.

The chain couples TRBV12-3 or TRBV12-4 to TRBJ2-1; 13 nucleotides line up with TRBD2. The CDR3 consists of 13 residues. Trimming cost V 10 bases and J 8 bases; bases outside gene matches: 5. The CDR3 sequence: CATRTSGRHEQFF. In DNA form, the CDR3 reads TGTGCCACCCGGACTAGCGGGAGACATGAGCAGTTCTTC.

The chain uses TRBV3-1 (or the pseudogene TRBV3-2) and TRBJ1-2; TRBD1 matches 8 bases. V gave up 3 bases and J gave up 4 bases; unmatched junction bases: 13. Germline V lookup: CDR1 LGHDT, CDR2 YNNKEL (reference sequence). This CDR3 contains 17 residues. Here the CDR3 reads CASSQHWTGPGVYGYTF. CDR3 sequence (DNA): TGTGCCAGCAGCCAGCACTGGACAGGGCCGGGGGTCTATGGCTACACCTTC.

This clone was observed a single time. V usage is TRBV5-1 and J usage is TRBJ2-3; D not resolved. V was shortened by 2 bases and J by 3 bases, with 25 bases between the two germline ends. Looked up from germline, CDR1 is SGHRS and CDR2 is YFSETQ. This CDR3 is 19 amino acids long. The CDR3 nucleotides are TGCGCCAGCAGCTTTACCCCTAATCTAGAAAGTCCTATGACAGATACGCAGTATTTT. Amino acids: CASSFTPNLESPMTDTQYF.

The chain uses TRBV9 and TRBJ2-7; TRBD2 matches 7 bases. The ends lost 0 bases at V and 6 bases at J; junction bases unmatched: 6. This CDR3 comprises 14 residues. Germline V gene lookup returns CDR1 SGDLS and CDR2 YYNGEE. Here the CDR3 DNA reads TGTGCCAGCAGCGTAGTTGCGGGAGTAGGCGAGCAGTACTTC. Residues: CASSVVAGVGEQYF.